This entry lists 5 T cell receptor beta chains sequenced from one sample in a study of T cells after yellow fever vaccination. TCRdb reprocessed the 5' RACE reads with MiXCR, giving one entry per CDR3 protein. The table records roughly 500,000 distinct CDR3 sequences, over 15% of them present only once. The specimen was PBMCs, collected 15 days after the yellow fever booster vaccination. These receptors came from a man under 40 who received the YFV17D yellow fever vaccine.

The CDR3 is CASGGTGGNEQFF. DNA of the CDR3: TGTGCCAGCGGGGGGACAGGAGGGAATGAGCAGTTCTTC. The J gene is TRBJ2-1, the V gene TRBV6-1, with 8 bases aligning to TRBD1. Germline trimming cut 8 bases from V and 7 bases from J; bases unmatched to any gene: 7. There are 13 residues in the CDR3. The germline CDR1 and CDR2 sequences are MNHNS and SASEGT.

In its sample, this clonotype was seen a few times. The chain carries TRBV18 and TRBJ2-1; no definite D call. Trimming removed 1 base at V and 5 bases at J, with 6 bases between. There are 13 residues in the CDR3. Per germline, CDR1 KGHSH and CDR2 LQKENI. CDR3 nucleotides: TGTGCCAGCTCACCACGACCCGACAATGAGCAGTTCTTC. This sequence encodes CASSPRPDNEQFF.

This chain links TRBV5-1 with TRBJ2-1; D may be TRBD1 (5 bases). V gave up 7 bases and J gave up 10 bases, with 15 bases separating them. This CDR3 contains 12 residues. In germline, CDR1 is SGHRS, CDR2 YFSETQ. CDR3 region: CASRTPGQEQFF. CDR3 sequence (DNA): TGCGCCAGCCGGACGCCTGGACAAGAGCAGTTCTTC.

There are a few counts of this clonotype. The chain carries TRBV28 and TRBJ2-4, with TRBD2 identical over 8 bases. The V segment lost 6 bases and the J segment 10 bases; nucleotides outside the gene matches: 11. Germline assignment: CDR1 MDHEN and CDR2 SYDVKM. The CDR3 loop spans 14 amino acids. The CDR3 spells CASSRGLGGEIQYF. CDR3 bases: TGTGCCAGCAGCCGGGGACTAGGGGGGGAAATTCAGTACTTC.

The chain recombines TRBV15 with TRBJ2-3, with D perhaps given as TRBD1 or TRBD2 (6 bases each). Germline lookup yields CDR1 LNHNV and CDR2 YYDKDF (reference sequence). The CDR3 runs to 16 residues. V lost 8 bases to trimming and J lost 2 bases, with 20 bases between them. The CDR3 sequence is CATARTVSGFTDTQYF. The CDR3 coding sequence is TGTGCCACCGCACGGACAGTTAGCGGTTTCACAGATACGCAGTATTTT.